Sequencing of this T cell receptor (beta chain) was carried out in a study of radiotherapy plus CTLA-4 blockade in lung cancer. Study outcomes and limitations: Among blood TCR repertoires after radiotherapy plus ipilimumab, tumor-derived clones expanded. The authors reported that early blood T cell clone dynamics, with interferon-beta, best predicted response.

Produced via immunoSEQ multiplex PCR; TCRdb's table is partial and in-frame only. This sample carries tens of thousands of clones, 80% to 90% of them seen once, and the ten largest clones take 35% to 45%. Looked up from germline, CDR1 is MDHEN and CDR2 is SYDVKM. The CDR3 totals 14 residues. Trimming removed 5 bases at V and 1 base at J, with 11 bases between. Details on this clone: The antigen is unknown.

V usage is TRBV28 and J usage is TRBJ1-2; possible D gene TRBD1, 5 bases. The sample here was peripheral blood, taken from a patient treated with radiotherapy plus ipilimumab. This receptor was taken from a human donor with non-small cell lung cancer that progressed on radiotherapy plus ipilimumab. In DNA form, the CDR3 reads TGTGCCAGCAGTGGGGGACTGAGTAACTATGGCTACACCTTC. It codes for CASSGGLSNYGYTF.